This T cell receptor beta chain was captured by sequencing in a study of T cell responses to AZD1222 COVID-19 vaccine (dated by TCRdb to the early 2020s). A note on the overall study: AZD1222 recipients given second doses at about 4 weeks or at about 12 weeks were pooled, since spike-specific TCR depth and breadth were not found to differ between the two schedules. TCR sequencing covered 233 trial participants: 207 given two doses of AZD1222 and approximately 25 given two doses of MenACWY control vaccine. Trial participants were enrolled into age subgroups of 18-55, 56-69 and 70-plus years, which contained about 150, 27 and 61 TCR-sequenced participants, respectively.

The CDR3 regions of human TCRbeta chains were analyzed by immunosequencing. Regarding the original processing steps: Repertoire TCRs were matched against a reference library of SARS-CoV-2-specific TCRs generated with the MIRA antigen-specificity platform. Breadth was defined as the fraction of unique TCRs that were SARS-CoV-2-associated. Depth was defined as the fraction of total T cells that were SARS-CoV-2-associated. Using the MIRA data, every spike-specific TCR was mapped to the spike region that the TCR reacted to and assigned to either a CD4 or a CD8 class. Log10-transformed breadth and depth values were compared by one-way ANOVA with Sidak's multiple comparisons tests. The source is immuneACCESS, and TCRdb retained only in-frame sequences with V and J called. Part of the clones is not carried over; for the studies checked, unresolved V genes explain less than half of this, and the remainder is unexplained. Clonal size and the V and J genes are those of that table, whereas D and trimming came from the DNA. The sample table records more than 85,000 clones; 82% of these occur just once. The ten largest clones take up 5% of the sample.

On this clone itself: Its antigen is currently not known. Base qualities are not at hand, and no much larger clone is one base apart.

The CDR3, cysteine through phenylalanine, is 14 amino acids long. Only the CDR3 region is kept as DNA, spanning 42 bases read in frame from base 1. For CDR1 and CDR2, the germline V gene (reference sequence) lists MNHEY and SMNVEV. The V and J ends are trimmed by 5 bases and 8 bases, leaving 15 bases between them. The time point tag for this specimen amounts to: baseline before first vaccination. Vaccinee samples came from UK trials COV001 and COV002, including a single-blind randomized controlled phase 2/3 trial of AZD1222 (ChAdOx1 nCoV-19) in healthy adults. For TCRbeta chain sequencing, PBMC samples from trial participants were taken at day 0 and at day 28 after the second dose. What the authors observed across the whole study: After two AZD1222 doses, spike-specific TCR breadth and depth were significantly higher than at day 0 and than in MenACWY recipients. Participants were mostly white British, with more females than males. The authors suggested clonal diversity may have been underestimated. Conclusions about previously exposed vaccinees were limited because only six AZD1222 recipients were SARS-CoV-2 seropositive at baseline. The vaccine-associated CD4 TCRs covered the entire spike protein, and the dominant responses fell in regions 160-218 and 743-854. Nearly half of unique spike-specific TCRs reportedly recognized epitopes outside regions mutated in the B.1.351 and B.1.1.7 variants. The 56-69-year group was small, and its depth increase did not reach significance, likely because of low power. Because no day 14 peak-response samples were available, the repertoires could be characterized only after the peak T cell response.

This TCR came from an adult in good health. The material sequenced was peripheral blood, taken on day 0 of AZD1222 vaccination. Recombination joined TRBV27 with TRBJ1-4, with a weak D call of TRBD1 (5 bases match). The nucleotide sequence is TGTGCCAGCAGTCGTACAGGAGTCGGGGAAAAACTGTTTTTT. The resulting protein is CASSRTGVGEKLFF.